This T cell receptor beta chain was sequenced in a study of OX40 agonist ivuxolimab in advanced cancers. Blood specimens came from baseline, cycle 4 day 1, and cycle 7 day 1. About this clone: The antigen remains undetermined.

The repertoire was sequenced with immunoSEQ multiplex PCR; TCRdb's copy has only in-frame clones and lacks some. The table records tens of thousands of clones, roughly 90% of them present only once. The CDR3 spans 15 residues. V lost 4 bases, J lost 5 bases, and 6 bases stayed unmatched. Germline assignment: CDR1 LNHDA and CDR2 SQIVND (reference sequence). Study outcomes and limitations: Also present in some nonresponders was a low level of normalized T-cell clonal expansion. Researchers report that CD8+ T cells had, on average, more expanded clones than CD4+. CD4+ and CD8+ T cells in blood underwent clonal expansion by week 6 at 0.1 to 3.0 mg/kg.

This specimen was CD4+ or CD8+ T cells sorted from blood, taken in a trial of the OX40 agonist ivuxolimab. This receptor was obtained from an adult with an advanced solid tumor such as melanoma, head and neck, liver or kidney cancer. The V and J genes are TRBV19 and TRBJ1-2, with 11 nucleotides matching TRBD1. This CDR3 reads CASSKSGQGAYGYTF. The DNA of the CDR3 is TGTGCCAGTAGTAAGTCCGGACAGGGGGCTTATGGCTACACCTTC. The entire variable domain, with the rest obtained from reference TRBV19 and TRBJ1-2, is as follows: DGGITQSPKYLFRKEGQNVTLSCEQNLNHDAMYWYRQDPGQGLRLIYYSQIVNDFQKGDIAEGYSVSREKKESFPLTVTSAQKNPTAFYLCASSKSGQGAYGYTFGSGTRLTVV.